The 17 T cell receptor beta chains listed next were all sequenced from one sample in a study of T cell responses to AZD1222 COVID-19 vaccine (dated by TCRdb to the early 2020s). Read against the paper, the sample's time point label means: about 28 days (+/-7) after the second vaccine dose. The method was the immunoSEQ multiplex PCR assay. In TCRdb, the immuneACCESS table is reduced to in-frame sequences with V and J assigned. These tables do not hold every clone; where another copy was compared, an unresolved V gene accounts for under half, and the others remain unexplained. The sample includes fewer than 50,000 clones, with 90% observed a single time. Of the sample, about a third is held by the ten largest clones. The sequenced sample was peripheral blood, obtained 28 days after the second AZD1222 dose. These receptors were obtained from an adult who received the AZD1222 COVID-19 vaccine.

The gene calls are TRBV2 and TRBJ1-1; no reliable D call. The CDR3 spans 15 residues. Trimming took 6 bases from V and 4 from J, leaving 18 bases between them. Germline CDR1 SNHLY, CDR2 FYNNEI. The CDR3 DNA reads TGTGCCAGCAGGGGTTCGGGGTGGCAAGCCACTGAAGCTTTCTTT. Protein product: CASRGSGWQATEAFF.

The rearrangement joins TRBV9 to TRBJ2-7; 12 positions agree with TRBD2. V trimming: 4 bases; J trimming: 2 bases; junction bases outside the gene matches: 7. CDR1 is SGDLS, CDR2 YYNGEE, per germline. The CDR3 is 16 amino acids. DNA for the CDR3: TGTGCCAGCAGCCCTACCGGACTAGCGGGAACCTACGAGCAGTACTTC. Amino acids: CASSPTGLAGTYEQYF. Supplemented by reference TRBV9 and TRBJ2-7, the full variable domain reads DSGVTQTPKHLITATGQRVTLRCSPRSGDLSVYWYQQSLDQGLQFLIQYYNGEERAKGNILERFSAQQFPDLHSELNLSSLELGDSALYFCASSPTGLAGTYEQYFGPGTRLTVT.

The chain links TRBV30 to TRBJ1-2; 9 bases fit TRBD1. The CDR3 loop spans 13 amino acids. Looked up from germline, CDR1 is GTSNPN and CDR2 is SVGIG (reference sequence). V lost 8 bases, J lost 5 bases, and 9 bases stayed unmatched. The CDR3 bases are TGTGCCCGAGACGACAGGGGGGAGTATGGCTACACCTTC. This sequence encodes CARDDRGEYGYTF.

The V call is TRBV5-1, the J call TRBJ1-6; 8 nucleotides align to TRBD1. With V trimmed by 4 bases and J by 8 bases, 11 bases remained unmatched. CDR3 size: 16 residues. In germline, CDR1 is SGHRS, CDR2 YFSETQ. CDR3 DNA: TGCGCCAGCAGCATCCGCCCGGGGACAGGTGATTCACCCCTCCACTTT. It yields the protein CASSIRPGTGDSPLHF.

V usage is TRBV28 and J usage is TRBJ1-2; TRBD1 agrees at 7 bases. Germline lookup yields CDR1 MDHEN and CDR2 SYDVKM. This CDR3 region has 13 residues. Trimming took 6 bases from V and 2 from J; bases not matched to a gene: 3. Here the CDR3 reads CASREGANYGYTF. DNA of the CDR3: TGTGCCAGCAGGGAGGGGGCGAACTATGGCTACACCTTC.

The rearrangement joins TRBV29-1 to TRBJ1-2; D is perhaps TRBD1 (5 bases). The ends were cut back, 0 bases at V and 10 bases at J, with 9 bases in the middle. The CDR3 contains 11 residues. Germline loops: CDR1 SQVTM, CDR2 ANQGSEA. The CDR3 loop reads CSVEDNRFYTF. The CDR3 DNA reads as TGCAGCGTTGAAGATAACAGGTTCTACACCTTC.

This sequence joins TRBV7-8 and TRBJ2-5; 15 bases are a match to TRBD2. V lost 5 bases, J lost 5 bases, and 9 bases stayed unmatched. Germline CDR1 and CDR2: SGHVS and FQNEAQ. The CDR3 totals 17 residues. The CDR3 DNA is TGTGCCAGCAGCCCCTGGACTAGCGGGGGGGCCAGGGAGACCCAGTACTTC. This sequence encodes CASSPWTSGGARETQYF. The whole variable domain, remainder taken from reference TRBV7-8 and TRBJ2-5, is GAGVSQSPRYKVAKRGQDVALRCDPISGHVSLFWYQQALGQGPEFLTYFQNEAQLDKSGLPSDRFFAERPEGSVSTLKIQRTQQEDSAVYLCASSPWTSGGARETQYFGPGTRLLVL.

The rearrangement joins TRBV24-1 to TRBJ2-1; 7 positions match TRBD1. Germline-derived CDR1 and CDR2 are KGHDR and SFDVKD. This CDR3 has 13 residues. V gave up 3 bases and J gave up 10 bases; unmatched junction bases: 5. CDR3 sequence: CATSDGSDREQFF. CDR3 DNA sequence: TGTGCCACCAGTGATGGTTCGGACAGGGAGCAGTTCTTC.

The CDR3 loop is CASSLKGAGGNTIYF. In DNA form, the CDR3 reads TGTGCCAGCAGCTTGAAGGGTGCAGGTGGAAACACCATATATTTT. The chain carries TRBV5-4 and TRBJ1-3, with no clear D. Germline loops: CDR1 SGHNT, CDR2 YYREEE (reference sequence). The CDR3 contains 15 residues. V was cut by 1 base and J by 3 bases, with 11 bases left in between.

The chain carries TRBV12-2 and TRBJ1-5. TRBV12-2 is classified as a pseudogene. The CDR3 totals 16 residues. CDR3 nucleotides: TGTGCAAGTCGCTTAGCGCGGGGGGGGAGGAATCAGCCCCAGCATTTT. Its translation: CASRLARGGRNQPQHF.

This sequence joins TRBV5-4 and TRBJ1-2, with D unresolved. CDR3 size: 13 residues. V was trimmed by 5 bases and J by 1 base, leaving 9 bases between them. CDR1 and CDR2 (germline): SGHNT, YYREEE (reference sequence). CDR3 residues: CASRRTDNYGYTF. Written as DNA, the CDR3 is TGTGCCAGCAGACGGACGGATAACTATGGCTACACCTTC.

This chain links TRBV5-4 with TRBJ1-3; possible D gene TRBD1, 5 bases. Trimming cost V 0 bases and J 4 bases, with 11 bases left between them. The germline CDR1 and CDR2 sequences are SGHNT and YYREEE (reference sequence). The CDR3 has 15 amino acids. DNA for the CDR3: TGTGCCAGCAGCTTGGACAGGACTCCAGGAAACACCATATATTTT. Its protein is CASSLDRTPGNTIYF.

The chain couples TRBV2 to TRBJ2-2, with a tentative D call TRBD2 (5 bases). V was clipped by 5 bases and J by 6 bases, with 19 bases between them. Germline CDR1 SNHLY, CDR2 FYNNEI. The CDR3 runs to 16 residues. CDR3 loop: CASSWAGPARPGELFF. Written as DNA, the CDR3 is TGTGCCAGCAGTTGGGCGGGTCCAGCAAGGCCCGGGGAGCTGTTTTTT.

This clone was detected once. V gene TRBV5-1 combines with J gene TRBJ2-7, with 8 bases matching TRBD1. From germline, CDR1 is SGHRS and CDR2 YFSETQ. V trimming: 4 bases; J trimming: 9 bases; junction bases outside the gene matches: 6. CDR3 length: 12 residues. Here the CDR3 reads CASSAQGAWQYF. In DNA, the CDR3 is TGCGCCAGCAGCGCTCAGGGGGCTTGGCAGTACTTC.

The chain has TRBV19 and TRBJ2-2, with 12 bases lining up with TRBD2. The V segment lost 3 bases and the J segment 3 bases; nucleotides outside the gene matches: 8. The CDR3 is 18 amino acids. Germline lookup yields CDR1 LNHDA and CDR2 SQIVND (reference sequence). The CDR3 nucleotides read TGTGCCAGTAGTATTAGGGCTAGCGGGGGGGCTGACACCGGGGAGCTGTTTTTT. As protein: CASSIRASGGADTGELFF.

The V and J genes are TRBV19 and TRBJ1-1; 11 positions match TRBD1. Germline V lookup: CDR1 LNHDA, CDR2 SQIVND (reference sequence). Trimming at V came to 4 bases and at J to 3 bases, leaving 4 bases not matched to a gene. The CDR3 loop spans 15 amino acids. CDR3 in amino acids: CASSNEGQGDTEAFF. The CDR3 DNA reads as TGTGCCAGTAGTAATGAGGGACAGGGGGACACTGAAGCTTTCTTT.

In its sample, this clone was seen once. The chain uses TRBV10-1 and TRBJ1-2; unclear D gene. This CDR3 is 15 amino acids long. CDR1 and CDR2 (germline): WNHNN, SYGVQD (reference sequence). V shed 6 bases and J shed 4 bases, with 18 bases lying between them. DNA of the CDR3: TGCGCCAGCAGCGCGTCTGGCAGTGGATCCTATGGCTACACCTTC. This translates into CASSASGSGSYGYTF.